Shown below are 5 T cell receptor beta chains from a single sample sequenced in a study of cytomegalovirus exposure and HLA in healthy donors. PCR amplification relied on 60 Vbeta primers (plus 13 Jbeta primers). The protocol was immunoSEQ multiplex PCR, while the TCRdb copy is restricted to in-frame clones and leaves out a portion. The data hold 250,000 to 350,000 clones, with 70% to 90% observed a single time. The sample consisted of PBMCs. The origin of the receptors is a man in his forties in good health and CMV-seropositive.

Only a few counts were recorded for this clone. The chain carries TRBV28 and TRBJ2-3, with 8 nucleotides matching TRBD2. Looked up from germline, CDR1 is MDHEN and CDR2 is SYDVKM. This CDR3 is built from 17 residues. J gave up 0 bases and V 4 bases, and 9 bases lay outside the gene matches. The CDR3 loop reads CASSSSRLAQSTDTQYF. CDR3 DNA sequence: TGTGCCAGCAGTTCCTCCAGACTAGCGCAAAGCACAGATACGCAGTATTTT.

In nucleotides, the CDR3 is TGCAGCGTTGTGGCAGGAATCGAGCAGTACTTC. Protein: CSVVAGIEQYF. V is TRBV29-1 and J is TRBJ2-7, with D uncertain. There are 11 residues in the CDR3. V shed 4 bases and J shed 6 bases, with 10 bases lying between them. Germline loops: CDR1 SQVTM, CDR2 ANQGSEA.

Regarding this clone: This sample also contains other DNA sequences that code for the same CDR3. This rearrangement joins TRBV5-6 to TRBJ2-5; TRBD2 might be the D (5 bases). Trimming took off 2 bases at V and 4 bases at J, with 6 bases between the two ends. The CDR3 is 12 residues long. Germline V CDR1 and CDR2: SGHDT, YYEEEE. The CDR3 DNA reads TGTGCCAGCAGCTTAGGGAGAGAGACCCAGTACTTC. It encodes CASSLGRETQYF.

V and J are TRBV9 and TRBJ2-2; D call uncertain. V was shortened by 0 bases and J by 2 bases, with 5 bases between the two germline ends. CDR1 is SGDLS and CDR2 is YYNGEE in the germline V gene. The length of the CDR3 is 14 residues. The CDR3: CASSVGLNTGELFF. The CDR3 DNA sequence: TGTGCCAGCAGCGTAGGTCTTAACACCGGGGAGCTGTTTTTT.

The CDR3 region has the DNA TGTGCCAGCAGTTTAAGAGGGTTGGGGGAGACCCAGTACTTC. This sequence encodes CASSLRGLGETQYF. V is TRBV28 and J is TRBJ2-5; a possible D gene is TRBD2 (5 bases). This CDR3 contains 14 residues. The germline CDR1 and CDR2 sequences are MDHEN and SYDVKM. Trimming removed 2 bases from V and 5 bases from J, with 12 bases in between.